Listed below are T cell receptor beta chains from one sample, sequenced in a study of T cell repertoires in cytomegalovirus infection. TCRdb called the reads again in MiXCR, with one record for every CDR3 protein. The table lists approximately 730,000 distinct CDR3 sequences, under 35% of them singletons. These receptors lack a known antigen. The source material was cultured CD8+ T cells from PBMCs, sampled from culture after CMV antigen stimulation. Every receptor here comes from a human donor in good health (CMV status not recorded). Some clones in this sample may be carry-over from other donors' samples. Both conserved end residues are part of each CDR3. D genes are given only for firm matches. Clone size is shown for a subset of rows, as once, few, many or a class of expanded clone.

CASSSPSGGQVFDTQYF TGTGCCAGCAGCAGCCCTAGCGGAGGTCAGGTCTTCGATACGCAGTATTTT TRBJ2-3 TRBD2 TRBV11-1 NA 17
CASSELEARSSGNTIYF TGTGCCAGCAGTGAACTGGAGGCCAGAAGCTCTGGAAACACCATATATTTT TRBJ1-3 NA TRBV25-1 few 17
CASSLAVGLRDQPQHF TGTGCCAGCAGCTTAGCAGTGGGGCTCCGAGATCAGCCCCAGCATTTT TRBJ1-5 NA TRBV7-9 many 16
CASSDAGGETQYF TGTGCCAGCAGCGACGCAGGGGGGGAGACCCAGTACTTC TRBJ2-5 NA TRBV4-2 NA 13
CASSYSKGSGYTF TGTGCCAGCAGTTACTCGAAGGGGTCTGGCTACACCTTC TRBJ1-2 NA TRBV6-5 NA 13
CASTLSFAQGYEQYF TGTGCCAGCACCTTGTCCTTCGCCCAGGGCTACGAGCAGTACTTC TRBJ2-7 NA TRBV12-3/TRBV12-4 NA 15
CASSQVAGFYNEQFF TGTGCCAGCAGCCAAGTCGCGGGGTTCTACAATGAGCAGTTCTTC TRBJ2-1 NA TRBV14 NA 15
CASSLDVGINTEAFF TGTGCCAGCAGCTTAGACGTCGGGATCAACACTGAAGCTTTCTTT TRBJ1-1 NA TRBV7-9 few 15
CASSYGIGDTQYF TGTGCCAGCAGCTACGGTATTGGAGATACGCAGTATTTT TRBJ2-3 NA TRBV6-6 NA 13
CASSLDGLGRDTQYF TGTGCCAGCAGCTTAGACGGACTAGGGCGGGATACGCAGTATTTT TRBJ2-3 TRBD2 TRBV7-2 many 15
CASSPLGRGGRGEKLFF TGTGCCAGCAGTCCTCTCGGTAGGGGGGGGAGAGGGGAAAAACTGTTTTTT TRBJ1-4 NA TRBV28 many 17
CASSSSGLQYGYTF TGTGCCAGCAGTTCCTCGGGGTTACAATATGGCTACACCTTC TRBJ1-2 NA TRBV6-6 NA 14
CAGVSPLYDEQFF TGTGCCGGTGTTAGTCCCCTATATGATGAGCAGTTCTTC TRBJ2-1 NA TRBV7-9 NA 13
CASSYSNPRGLSYNEQFF TGTGCCAGCAGTTACTCGAATCCCCGGGGGCTCTCCTACAATGAGCAGTTCTTC TRBJ2-1 NA TRBV6-5 NA 18
CASNPEGRVQSEQFF TGTGCCAGCAACCCGGAGGGACGGGTTCAAAGTGAGCAGTTCTTC TRBJ2-1 NA TRBV13 NA 15
CASSLGKAPNEQYF TGTGCCAGCAGTTTGGGGAAGGCTCCCAACGAGCAGTACTTC TRBJ2-7 NA TRBV12-3/TRBV12-4 few 14
CASSYFKTGPAGAFF TGTGCCAGCAGTTACTTCAAGACAGGACCCGCCGGGGCTTTCTTT TRBJ1-1 NA TRBV6-6 NA 15
CALRLGPVTGELFF TGTGCCCTGAGGTTGGGACCGGTGACCGGGGAGCTGTTTTTT TRBJ2-2 NA TRBV7-8 NA 14
CASSSGTSATDTQYF TGTGCCAGCAGCTCCGGGACTAGCGCCACAGATACGCAGTATTTT TRBJ2-3 TRBD2 TRBV11-1 NA 15